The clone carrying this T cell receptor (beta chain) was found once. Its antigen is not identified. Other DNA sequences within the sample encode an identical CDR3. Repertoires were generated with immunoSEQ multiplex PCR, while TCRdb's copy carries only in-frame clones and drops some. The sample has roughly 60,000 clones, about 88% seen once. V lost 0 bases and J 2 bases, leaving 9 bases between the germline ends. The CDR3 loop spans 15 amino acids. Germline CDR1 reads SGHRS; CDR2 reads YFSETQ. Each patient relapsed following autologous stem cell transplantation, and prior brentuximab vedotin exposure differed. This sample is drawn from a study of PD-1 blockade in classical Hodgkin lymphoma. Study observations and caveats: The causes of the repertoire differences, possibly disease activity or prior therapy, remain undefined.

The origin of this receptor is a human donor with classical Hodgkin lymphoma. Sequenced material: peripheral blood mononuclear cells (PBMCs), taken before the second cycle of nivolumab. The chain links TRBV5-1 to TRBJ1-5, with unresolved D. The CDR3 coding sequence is TGCGCCAGCAGCTTGGAGGGTGTCGGCAATCAGCCCCAGCATTTT. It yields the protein CASSLEGVGNQPQHF. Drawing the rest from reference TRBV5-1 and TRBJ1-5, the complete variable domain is KAGVTQTPRYLIKTRGQQVTLSCSPISGHRSVSWYQQTPGQGLQFLFEYFSETQRNKGNFPGRFSGRQFSNSRSEMNVSTLELGDSALYLCASSLEGVGNQPQHFGDGTRLSIL.